Listed below are T cell receptor beta chains from one sample, sequenced in a study of vaccination effects on CD4 cells after COVID-19. For these receptors, no antigen is known. Repertoires were generated with immunoSEQ multiplex PCR, while TCRdb's copy carries only in-frame clones and drops some. Found here are about 61,000 clones, more than 80% of them singletons; the top ten hold about 2.4%. This material consisted of CD4+ T cells from PBMCs cultured with HCoV-229E spike peptides, taken before COVID-19 vaccination. The receptor set was obtained from a human donor who received a COVID-19 vaccine. CDR3s include the opening cysteine and the closing phenylalanine or tryptophan. The D gene is left open where the match is weak. Rows may omit the clone size; those that give it use once, few, many or a size class.

v_call	j_call	clone_size	d_call	cdr3_aa	cdr3_nt
TRBV9	TRBJ2-5	.	TRBD1	CASSVPTGGAETQYF	TGTGCCAGCAGCGTCCCGACAGGGGGCGCGGAGACCCAGTACTTC
TRBV21-1	TRBJ1-4	.	.	CASSGVGAGTNEKLFF	.
TRBV27	TRBJ1-6	.	TRBD1	CASSLGTGVYNSPLHF	TGTGCCAGCAGTCTGGGGACAGGGGTGTATAATTCACCCCTCCACTTT
TRBV7-3	TRBJ2-4	.	.	CASSLTGGKGDIQYF	TGTGCCAGCAGCTTAACAGGGGGGAAAGGGGACATTCAGTACTTC
TRBV5-4	TRBJ2-1	.	.	CASSSLTSRSYNEQFF	TGTGCCAGCAGCTCTCTGACTAGTAGGTCCTACAATGAGCAGTTCTTC
TRBV7-2	TRBJ1-3	.	.	CASSLNPAPGNTIYF	TGTGCCAGCAGCTTAAACCCCGCGCCTGGAAACACCATATATTTT
TRBV6-5	TRBJ2-2	.	TRBD1	CASRNTGGFTGELFF	TGTGCCAGCAGAAACACAGGGGGCTTCACCGGGGAGCTGTTTTTT
TRBV7-2	TRBJ1-3	few	.	CASSLVSQGGAGNTIYF	TGTGCCAGCAGCTTAGTCAGCCAAGGGGGAGCCGGAAACACCATATATTTT
TRBV27	TRBJ1-1	.	.	CASSPRGGGGEAFF	TGTGCCAGCAGTCCACGAGGCGGGGGCGGTGAAGCTTTCTTT
TRBV5-8	TRBJ1-5	.	.	CASSLGPPGQPQHF	TGTGCCAGCAGCTTGGGGCCACCGGGTCAGCCCCAGCATTTT
TRBV5-8	TRBJ1-5	.	.	CASSLDPASNQPQHF	TGTGCCAGCAGCTTGGATCCCGCGAGCAATCAGCCCCAGCATTTT
TRBV24-1	TRBJ1-2	.	.	CATSATGSYGYTF	TGTGCCACCAGTGCTACAGGGTCGTATGGCTACACCTTC
TRBV19	TRBJ1-6	.	.	CASSTVSNSPLHF	TGTGCCAGTAGTACCGTCAGTAATTCACCCCTCCACTTT
TRBV29-1	TRBJ2-1	few	.	CTYRGHNEQFF	TGCACCTACCGCGGTCACAATGAGCAGTTCTTC
TRBV7-3	TRBJ2-6	.	TRBD2	CASGTSGGATGANVLTF	TGTGCCAGTGGGACTAGCGGGGGGGCAACTGGGGCCAACGTCCTGACTTTC
TRBV4-2	TRBJ2-6	.	TRBD1	CASSHLTGGAYSGANVLTF	TGTGCCAGCAGCCATCTCACAGGGGGCGCATACTCTGGGGCCAACGTCCTGACTTTC
TRBV28	TRBJ2-3	.	.	CASSTPPRDTQYF	TGTGCCAGCAGTACGCCCCCCCGGGACACGCAGTATTTT
TRBV3-1/TRBV3-2	TRBJ1-5	.	.	CASSQALQSNQPQHF	TGTGCCAGCAGCCAAGCTTTGCAGTCCAATCAGCCCCAGCATTTT
TRBV7-2	TRBJ1-4	.	.	CASSLDSGHEKLFF	TGTGCCAGCAGCTTGGACAGCGGCCATGAAAAACTGTTTTTT
TRBV19	TRBJ1-5	.	TRBD1	CASKLRTGVYSNQPQHF	TGTGCCAGTAAACTCCGGACAGGCGTATATAGCAATCAGCCCCAGCATTTT
TRBV7-9	TRBJ2-6	.	TRBD2	CASSLGLAGGVSGANVLTF	TGTGCCAGCAGCTTAGGACTAGCGGGGGGGGTTTCTGGGGCCAACGTCCTGACTTTC
TRBV5-8	TRBJ1-1	.	.	CASSPMGQRRSEAFF	TGTGCCAGCAGTCCAATGGGCCAGCGACGATCTGAAGCTTTCTTT
TRBV11-2	TRBJ2-2	few	.	CASSLVIGTGELFF	TGTGCCAGCAGCTTAGTTATCGGCACCGGGGAGCTGTTTTTT
TRBV6-5	TRBJ1-1	.	TRBD1	CASSWDSRMKAFF	TGTGCCAGCAGTTGGGACAGTCGAATGAAAGCTTTCTTT
TRBV28	TRBJ1-2	.	.	CASRRPVGYGYTF	TGTGCCAGCAGGAGACCAGTAGGCTATGGCTACACCTTC
TRBV5-1	TRBJ1-1	.	TRBD1	CASSSKTGTEFEAFF	TGCGCCAGCAGCTCAAAAACCGGGACAGAGTTTGAAGCTTTCTTT
TRBV5-1	TRBJ2-2	.	.	CASTIPGRANTGELFF	TGCGCCAGCACTATTCCAGGGCGTGCGAACACCGGGGAGCTGTTTTTT
TRBV2	TRBJ1-6	few	TRBD1	CASSPNSRQGYNSPLHF	TGTGCCAGCAGTCCCAACTCCCGACAGGGCTATAATTCACCCCTCCACTTT
TRBV5-1	TRBJ2-5	.	TRBD2	CASSLLAGSQETQYF	TGCGCCAGCAGCTTGCTAGCGGGGAGTCAAGAGACCCAGTACTTC
TRBV5-1	TRBJ2-3	.	.	CASSLSAGSTDTQYF	TGCGCCAGCAGCTTGTCGGCGGGGAGCACAGATACGCAGTATTTT
TRBV6-6	TRBJ1-1	.	TRBD1	CASSYARQGAGEAFF	TGTGCCAGCAGTTACGCAAGACAGGGGGCCGGGGAAGCTTTCTTT
TRBV7-9	TRBJ2-3	once	.	CASSLGRDTQYF	TGTGCCAGCAGCTTAGGGCGAGATACGCAGTATTTT
TRBV9	TRBJ2-2	.	TRBD2	CASGTRGGAGELFF	TGTGCCAGCGGGACCCGGGGGGGCGCCGGGGAGCTGTTTTTT
TRBV28	TRBJ2-1	.	TRBD1	CASSLLDRDSHEQFF	TGTGCCAGCAGTTTATTAGACAGGGATAGCCATGAGCAGTTCTTC
TRBV7-3	TRBJ2-1	.	.	CASSLRAESSYNEQFF	TGTGCCAGCAGCTTAAGGGCCGAAAGCTCCTACAATGAGCAGTTCTTC
TRBV11-2	TRBJ2-1	.	.	CASSPSSSYNEQFF	TGTGCCAGCAGCCCTAGCAGCTCCTACAATGAGCAGTTCTTC
TRBV9	TRBJ2-2	.	TRBD2	CASSVASGWNTGELFF	TGTGCCAGCAGCGTAGCTAGCGGGTGGAACACCGGGGAGCTGTTTTTT
TRBV5-1	TRBJ2-2	.	.	CASSHLSGRNTGELFF	TGCGCCAGCAGCCACCTTTCCGGACGGAACACCGGGGAGCTGTTTTTT
TRBV11-2	TRBJ2-3	.	.	CASSFDRTAGDTQYF	TGTGCCAGCAGCTTTGACAGGACCGCAGGAGATACGCAGTATTTT
TRBV5-6	TRBJ2-2	.	.	CASSFTQGHLGELFF	TGTGCCAGCAGCTTCACCCAGGGACATTTGGGGGAGCTGTTTTTT
TRBV5-8	TRBJ1-5	few	TRBD1	CASSRGQVPDSNQPQHF	TGTGCCAGCAGCCGGGGACAGGTCCCGGATAGCAATCAGCCCCAGCATTTT
TRBV27	TRBJ2-1	.	.	CASSFLGSAYNEQFF	TGTGCCAGCAGTTTTTTAGGGTCTGCCTACAATGAGCAGTTCTTC
TRBV5-1	TRBJ1-5	.	.	CASRIGGESNQPQHF	TGCGCCAGCAGAATAGGGGGTGAGAGCAATCAGCCCCAGCATTTT
TRBV7-8	TRBJ2-3	.	.	CASSLETTRTDTQYF	TGTGCCAGCAGCTTAGAGACTACCCGCACAGATACGCAGTATTTT
TRBV6-5	TRBJ1-2	.	.	CASRRGDGYTF	TGTGCCAGCAGGAGGGGGGACGGCTACACCTTC
TRBV19	TRBJ2-3	.	TRBD2	CASRRLAGSDTQYF	TGTGCCAGTAGGCGACTAGCGGGGTCAGATACGCAGTATTTT
TRBV6-2/TRBV6-3	TRBJ1-5	.	.	CASSYPWGQSNQPQHF	TGTGCCAGCAGTTACCCGTGGGGGCAAAGCAATCAGCCCCAGCATTTT
TRBV18	TRBJ1-3	.	.	CASSPMGSSGNTIYF	TGTGCCAGCTCACCCATGGGTTCCTCTGGAAACACCATATATTTT
TRBV2	TRBJ2-3	.	TRBD2	CASTPTSGYTDTQYF	TGTGCCAGCACTCCGACTAGCGGCTACACAGATACGCAGTATTTT
TRBV5-6	TRBJ1-5	.	.	CASSRLEGGSNQPQHF	TGTGCCAGCAGCCGGCTCGAAGGGGGTAGCAATCAGCCCCAGCATTTT
TRBV15	TRBJ1-5	.	.	CATSRDRTFGDQPQHF	TGTGCCACCAGCAGAGACAGAACCTTCGGCGATCAGCCCCAGCATTTT
TRBV28	TRBJ1-1	once	TRBD1	CASSTGGAYPFF	TGTGCCAGCAGTACAGGGGGCGCCTATCCTTTCTTT
TRBV7-7	TRBJ1-2	few	TRBD1	CASSSTGGPYGYTF	TGTGCCAGCAGCTCTACAGGGGGACCCTATGGCTACACCTTC
TRBV28	TRBJ2-1	.	TRBD2	CASSLAGGVYNEQFF	TGTGCCAGCAGTTTAGCGGGGGGAGTCTACAATGAGCAGTTCTTC
TRBV11-1	TRBJ1-1	once	TRBD1	CASSSRLPGQGDEAFF	TGTGCCAGCAGCTCCCGTCTTCCGGGACAGGGGGATGAAGCTTTCTTT
TRBV5-5	TRBJ2-2	.	TRBD1	CASSLAPTGLATGELFF	TGTGCCAGCAGCTTGGCCCCGACAGGGCTCGCCACCGGGGAGCTGTTTTTT
TRBV6-5	TRBJ1-2	.	.	CASNPQGQSNYGYTF	TGTGCCAGCAACCCTCAAGGACAGTCCAACTATGGCTACACCTTC
TRBV19	TRBJ2-1	.	.	CASSRVHEQFF	TGTGCCAGTTCTAGGGTCCATGAGCAGTTCTTC
TRBV5-5	TRBJ1-4	once	TRBD1	CASSLWGQEKLFF	TGTGCCAGCAGCTTGTGGGGACAGGAAAAACTGTTTTTT